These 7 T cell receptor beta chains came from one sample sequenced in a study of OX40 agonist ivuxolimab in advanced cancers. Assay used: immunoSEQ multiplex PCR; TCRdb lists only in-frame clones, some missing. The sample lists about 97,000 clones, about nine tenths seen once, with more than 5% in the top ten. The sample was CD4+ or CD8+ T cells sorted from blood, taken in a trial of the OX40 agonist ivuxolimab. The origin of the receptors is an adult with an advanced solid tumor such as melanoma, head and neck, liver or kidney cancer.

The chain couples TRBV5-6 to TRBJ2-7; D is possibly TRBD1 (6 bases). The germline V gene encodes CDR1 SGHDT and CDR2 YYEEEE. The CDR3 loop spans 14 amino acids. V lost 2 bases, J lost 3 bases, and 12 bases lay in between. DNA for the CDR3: TGTGCCAGCAGCTTTACAGGGATCGACTACGAGCAGTACTTC. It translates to CASSFTGIDYEQYF.

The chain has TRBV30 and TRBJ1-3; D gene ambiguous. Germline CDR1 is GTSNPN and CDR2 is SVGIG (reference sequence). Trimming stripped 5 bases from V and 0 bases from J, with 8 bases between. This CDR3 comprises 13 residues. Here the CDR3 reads CAWEHISGNTIYF. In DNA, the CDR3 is TGTGCCTGGGAGCACATCTCTGGAAACACCATATATTTT.

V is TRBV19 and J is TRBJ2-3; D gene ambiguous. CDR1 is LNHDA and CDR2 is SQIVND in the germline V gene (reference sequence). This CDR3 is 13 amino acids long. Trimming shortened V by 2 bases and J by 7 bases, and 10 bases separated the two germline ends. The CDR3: CASSIRSSNTQYF. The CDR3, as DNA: TGTGCCAGTAGTATAAGAAGCTCGAATACGCAGTATTTT.

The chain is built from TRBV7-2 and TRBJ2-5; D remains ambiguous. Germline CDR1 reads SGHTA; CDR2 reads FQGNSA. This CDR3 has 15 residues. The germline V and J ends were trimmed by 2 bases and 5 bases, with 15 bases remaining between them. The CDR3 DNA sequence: TGTGCCAGCAGCTTAACCCAGTTACGGTACGAGACCCAGTACTTC. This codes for CASSLTQLRYETQYF.

This CDR3 is CASSPGHKETQYF. CDR3 nucleotide sequence: TGTGCCAGCTCACCTGGACACAAAGAGACCCAGTACTTC. This chain connects TRBV18 to TRBJ2-5; weak D call: TRBD1 (5 bases). Germline V gene sequence: CDR1 KGHSH, CDR2 LQKENI. The V end was cut by 3 bases, the J end by 3 bases, with 8 bases between. The CDR3 contains 13 residues.

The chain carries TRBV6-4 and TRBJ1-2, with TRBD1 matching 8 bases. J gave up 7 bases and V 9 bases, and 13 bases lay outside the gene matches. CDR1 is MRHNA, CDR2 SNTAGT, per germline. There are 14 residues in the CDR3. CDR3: CARGDRGRASGYTF. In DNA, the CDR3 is TGTGCCAGGGGAGACAGGGGAAGGGCTTCTGGCTACACCTTC.

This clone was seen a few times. DNA of the CDR3: TGTGCCAGCAGCTTGTGGGACTCTGGAAACACCATATATTTT. Protein product: CASSLWDSGNTIYF. This sequence joins TRBV5-6 and TRBJ1-3; D not certain. This CDR3 is 14 amino acids long. CDR1 and CDR2 from the germline V gene are SGHDT and YYEEEE. Trimming removed 1 base from V and 0 bases from J, with 5 bases in between. Full variable domain (rest looked up from reference TRBV5-6 and TRBJ1-3): DAGVTQSPTHLIKTRGQQVTLRCSPKSGHDTVSWYQQALGQGPQFIFQYYEEEERQRGNFPDRFSGHQFPNYSSELNVNALLLGDSALYLCASSLWDSGNTIYFGEGSWLTVV.